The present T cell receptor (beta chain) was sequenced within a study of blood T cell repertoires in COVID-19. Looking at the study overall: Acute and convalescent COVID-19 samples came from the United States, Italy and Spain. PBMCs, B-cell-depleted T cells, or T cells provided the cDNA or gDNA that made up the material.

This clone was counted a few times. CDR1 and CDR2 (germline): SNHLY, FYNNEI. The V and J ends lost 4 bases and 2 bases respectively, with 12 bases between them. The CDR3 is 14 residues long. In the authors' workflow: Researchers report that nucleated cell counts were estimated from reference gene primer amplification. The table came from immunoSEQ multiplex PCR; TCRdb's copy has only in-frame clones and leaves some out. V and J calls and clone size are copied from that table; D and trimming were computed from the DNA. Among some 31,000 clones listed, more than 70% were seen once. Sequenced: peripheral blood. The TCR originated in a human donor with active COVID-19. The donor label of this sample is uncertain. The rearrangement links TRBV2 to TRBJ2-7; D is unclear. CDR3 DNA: TGTGCCAGCAGTGGCACGGTTACAGCCTACGAGCAGTACTTC. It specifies CASSGTVTAYEQYF.